A single sample gave rise to the 27 T cell receptor beta chains below, sequenced in a study of blood T cell repertoires in COVID-19. The data were produced by immunoSEQ multiplex PCR, yet TCRdb's version contains in-frame clones alone and is incomplete. The sample records 450,000 or so clones, roughly 90% being singletons. Sequenced material: peripheral blood. The receptors shown here come from a man aged 18 to 35 with COVID-19, enrolled during active disease.

The V gene is TRBV7-8, the J gene TRBJ1-2, with unresolved D. V was pared by 0 bases and J by 7 bases, with 15 bases between. The germline gives CDR1 SGHVS, CDR2 FQNEAQ. The length of the CDR3 is 15 residues. The DNA of the CDR3 is TGTGCCAGCAGCTTAGCATCAAGAGCGACGGGTGGCTACACCTTC. Translating it yields CASSLASRATGGYTF. Together with reference TRBV7-8 and TRBJ1-2, the CDR3 gives the full variable domain: GAGVSQSPRYKVAKRGQDVALRCDPISGHVSLFWYQQALGQGPEFLTYFQNEAQLDKSGLPSDRFFAERPEGSVSTLKIQRTQQEDSAVYLCASSLASRATGGYTFGSGTRLTVV.

The rearrangement links TRBV7-2 to TRBJ2-3; D perhaps matches TRBD2 (5 bases). Germline V CDR1 and CDR2: SGHTA, FQGNSA. The CDR3 is 14 amino acids. V was pared by 5 bases and J by 4 bases, with 13 bases between. The CDR3 region has the DNA TGTGCCAGCAGCCCAGGACTTGGTTCAGATACGCAGTATTTT. This gives the protein CASSPGLGSDTQYF.

The gene calls are TRBV5-5 and TRBJ2-7; D not resolved. Trimming left V 0 bases short and J 2 bases short, with 9 bases between. This CDR3 has 14 residues. CDR1 is SGHKS and CDR2 is YYEKEE in the germline V gene (reference sequence). The CDR3 bases are TGTGCCAGCAGCTTGGGCAGTATCCCCTACGAGCAGTACTTC. This encodes CASSLGSIPYEQYF.

CDR3 amino acids: CASSEASLFGTETYEQYF. CDR3 nucleotides: TGTGCCAGCAGTGAAGCGTCCCTTTTCGGGACAGAGACCTACGAGCAGTACTTC. The chain is built from TRBV2 and TRBJ2-7; 7 nucleotides line up with TRBD1. V gave up 0 bases and J gave up 2 bases; unmatched junction bases: 13. Germline lookup yields CDR1 SNHLY and CDR2 FYNNEI. This CDR3 contains 18 residues.

This sequence joins TRBV21-1 and TRBJ2-5; the listed D gene, TRBD1, was not tested against the DNA. TRBV21-1 is labeled a pseudogene. The CDR3 extends over 15 amino acids. The CDR3 is CASRGTGMGRETQYF. CDR3 nucleotides: TGTGCCTCTCGGGGGACAGGGATGGGTCGGGAGACCCAGTACTTC.

V and J are TRBV28 and TRBJ1-5, with D possibly TRBD1 on 5 matching bases. The CDR3 is 13 amino acids. V lost 6 bases to trimming and J lost 6 bases, with 12 bases between them. CDR1 and CDR2 from the germline V gene are MDHEN and SYDVKM. This CDR3 reads CASSPQVPQPQHF. CDR3 nucleotide sequence: TGTGCCAGCAGCCCACAGGTCCCTCAGCCCCAGCATTTT. Complete variable domain (other parts from reference TRBV28 and TRBJ1-5): DVKVTQSSRYLVKRTGEKVFLECVQDMDHENMFWYRQDPGLGLRLIYFSYDVKMKEKGDIPEGYSVSREKKERFSLILESASTNQTSMYLCASSPQVPQPQHFGDGTRLSIL.

The CDR3 coding sequence is TGTGCCAGCAGCTTAGGGGACACACGAGGGACAGATACGCAGTATTTT. It specifies CASSLGDTRGTDTQYF. This chain uses TRBV7-8 with TRBJ2-3; a possible D gene is TRBD1 (6 bases). V lost 1 base and J lost 3, with 14 bases in between. This CDR3 has 16 residues. Germline V gene lookup returns CDR1 SGHVS and CDR2 FQNEAQ.

This chain joins TRBV13 and TRBJ2-3, with D perhaps matching TRBD2 (5 bases). The V and J ends lost 1 base and 2 bases respectively, with 10 bases between them. The CDR3 loop spans 15 amino acids. CDR1 is PRHDT and CDR2 is FYEKMQ in the germline V gene (reference sequence). CDR3 in amino acids: CASSLESGSTDTQYF. The CDR3 DNA follows: TGTGCCAGCAGCTTAGAGAGCGGCTCCACAGATACGCAGTATTTT.

The chain is built from TRBV21-1 and TRBJ1-5. TRBV21-1 counts as a pseudogene. The CDR3 is 15 amino acids. CDR3 loop: CASSRRRASNQPQHF. As DNA, the CDR3 is TGTGCCAGCAGCAGAAGGCGGGCCAGCAATCAGCCCCAGCATTTT.

J is TRBJ1-2 and V is TRBV29-1, with TRBD1 as a possible D gene (5 bases). The germline V gene has CDR1 SQVTM and CDR2 ANQGSEA. The germline V and J ends were trimmed by 4 bases and 1 base, with 10 bases remaining between them. This CDR3 comprises 13 residues. CDR3 residues: CSVGQNFNYGYTF. CDR3 coding DNA: TGCAGCGTTGGACAGAACTTTAACTATGGCTACACCTTC.

This chain uses TRBV19 with TRBJ2-5, with 9 bases matching TRBD2. With V trimmed by 3 bases and J by 4 bases, 9 bases remained unmatched. The CDR3 is 16 residues long. Looked up from germline, CDR1 is LNHDA and CDR2 is SQIVND (reference sequence). The DNA for the CDR3 is TGTGCCAGTAGTATTTCATCGGCGGGAGGGGGAGAGACCCAGTACTTC. Protein: CASSISSAGGGETQYF.

DNA of the CDR3: TGTGCCAGCAGTTTATCGGGGCTAACCCGCTCCTACGAGCAGTACTTC. This translates into CASSLSGLTRSYEQYF. The genes are TRBV27 and TRBJ2-7; tentative D call: TRBD1 (5 bases). This CDR3 contains 16 residues. Germline CDR1 is MNHEY and CDR2 is SMNVEV (reference sequence). V dropped 0 bases and J dropped 0 bases, with 12 bases sitting between them.

The rearrangement links TRBV6-5 to TRBJ1-1; D is uncertain. CDR3 length: 11 amino acids. CDR1 and CDR2 (germline): MNHEY, SVGAGI. V was trimmed by 7 bases and J by 0 bases, leaving 3 bases between them. This CDR3 reads CASIVNTEAFF. In DNA, the CDR3 is TGTGCCAGCATAGTGAACACTGAAGCTTTCTTT.

This chain connects TRBV19 to TRBJ1-1, with 7 nucleotides matching TRBD1. CDR1 and CDR2 from the germline V gene are LNHDA and SQIVND (reference sequence). V trimming: 7 bases; J trimming: 2 bases; junction bases outside the gene matches: 7. This CDR3 has 14 residues. The CDR3 is CASKIGTVNTEAFF. CDR3 nucleotides: TGTGCCAGTAAGATTGGGACAGTAAACACTGAAGCTTTCTTT.

This sequence joins TRBV2 and TRBJ2-5, with 13 bases aligning to TRBD2. The CDR3 totals 14 residues. CDR1 and CDR2 (germline): SNHLY, FYNNEI. With 6 bases clipped from V and 4 bases from J, the junction kept 2 bases outside the gene matches. This CDR3 is CASRGLAGRETQYF. The CDR3 DNA reads as TGTGCCAGCAGGGGACTAGCGGGGAGAGAGACCCAGTACTTC.

V gene TRBV5-1 combines with J gene TRBJ2-1, with D maybe TRBD1 (5 bases). The CDR3 length is 15 residues. Germline lookup yields CDR1 SGHRS and CDR2 YFSETQ. With 0 bases removed from V and 7 bases from J, the gap between germline ends came to 14 bases. CDR3 nucleotide sequence: TGCGCCAGCAGCTTGGGCCCACAAGGGGCAAATGAGCAGTTCTTC. Translating it yields CASSLGPQGANEQFF.

The chain links TRBV7-6 to TRBJ2-7, with TRBD2 matching 8 bases. The V and J ends lost 1 base and 12 bases, in that order; junction bases with no gene match: 17. CDR3 length equals 16 residues. Germline CDR1 is SGHVS and CDR2 is FNYEAQ. CDR3 amino acids: CASSLEAGGALGHRYF. CDR3 bases: TGTGCCAGCAGCTTAGAGGCCGGGGGGGCGTTAGGACATCGGTACTTC.

The genes are TRBV18 and TRBJ2-1; D perhaps matches TRBD1 (6 bases). Germline V CDR1 and CDR2: KGHSH, LQKENI. The V and J ends lost 5 bases and 5 bases respectively, with 19 bases between them. The CDR3 runs to 16 residues. The DNA for the CDR3 is TGTGCCAGCTCAGGAACTGGGGGCCCCCTAAACAATGAGCAGTTCTTC. It specifies CASSGTGGPLNNEQFF.

This chain uses TRBV19 with TRBJ1-1; D gene unclear. CDR1 is LNHDA, CDR2 SQIVND, per germline (reference sequence). There are 15 residues in the CDR3. Between the trimmed V and J ends, which lost 3 bases and 4 bases, there was a span of 15 bases. CDR3 DNA: TGTGCCAGTAGTATGCTCTTTGCGATCGGCACTGAAGCTTTCTTT. Protein sequence: CASSMLFAIGTEAFF.

The V call is TRBV6-5, the J call TRBJ2-5; D is perhaps TRBD2 (6 bases). The CDR3 is 10 residues long. V was pared by 11 bases and J by 4 bases, with 8 bases between. Germline V lookup: CDR1 MNHEY, CDR2 SVGAGI. The CDR3 nucleotides read TGTGCCGCGGGATTAGAGACCCAGTACTTC. It translates to CAAGLETQYF.

Points on this clone: The same CDR3 arises from other DNA sequences in this sample as well. The rearrangement joins TRBV2 to TRBJ1-5; 7 bases are a match to TRBD1. Germline V CDR1 and CDR2: SNHLY, FYNNEI. The length of the CDR3 is 14 residues. The V and J ends lost 3 bases and 2 bases, in that order; junction bases with no gene match: 1. CDR3 DNA sequence: TGTGCCAGCAGTGAGGGACAGCGCAATCAGCCCCAGCATTTT. This gives the protein CASSEGQRNQPQHF.

The rearrangement joins TRBV7-3 to TRBJ1-6; possibly TRBD1 for D (5 bases). The CDR3 runs to 13 residues. Trimming stripped 5 bases from V and 10 bases from J, with 12 bases between. Germline loops: CDR1 SGHTA, CDR2 FQGTGA. CDR3 coding DNA: TGTGCCAGCAGCGATGGACAAGACTCACCCCTCCACTTT. It codes for CASSDGQDSPLHF.

CDR3 sequence: CASSPRGSAGYTF. CDR3 coding DNA: TGTGCCAGCAGCCCCAGGGGATCGGCTGGCTACACCTTC. This rearrangement joins TRBV12-3 or TRBV12-4 to TRBJ1-2; a possible D gene is TRBD1 (6 bases). V lost 6 bases and J lost 7, with 15 bases in between. The CDR3 is 13 amino acids.

The chain recombines TRBV10-1 with TRBJ1-1, with D unclear. Germline V gene lookup returns CDR1 WNHNN and CDR2 SYGVQD (reference sequence). Trimming removed 7 bases at V and 12 bases at J, with 9 bases between. The CDR3 length is 9 residues. The CDR3 loop is CASKEGTFF. The DNA of the CDR3 is TGCGCCAGCAAGGAGGGAACTTTCTTT.

The chain couples TRBV5-5 to TRBJ2-5, with D perhaps matching TRBD2 (5 bases). The CDR3 is 14 amino acids. V lost 4 bases and J lost 5, with 15 bases in between. Germline lookup yields CDR1 SGHKS and CDR2 YYEKEE (reference sequence). Here the CDR3 reads CASSPVGSGETQYF. As DNA, the CDR3 is TGTGCCAGCAGCCCGGTTGGATCGGGGGAGACCCAGTACTTC.

Only one count was recorded for this clone. V and J are TRBV7-9 and TRBJ2-5, with 12 nucleotides matching TRBD1. The CDR3 sequence is 15 residues long. Germline V gene sequence: CDR1 SEHNR, CDR2 FQNEAQ (reference sequence). V lost 2 bases, J lost 5 bases, and 3 bases stayed unmatched. The CDR3 DNA is TGTGCCAGCAGCTTAATCGGGACAGGGGGCGAGACCCAGTACTTC. The encoded protein is CASSLIGTGGETQYF.

This clone is a singleton in its sample. The chain links TRBV27 to TRBJ2-7; TRBD2 agrees at 11 bases. The V segment lost 3 bases and the J segment 6 bases; nucleotides outside the gene matches: 16. CDR1 and CDR2 from the germline V gene are MNHEY and SMNVEV (reference sequence). The CDR3 loop spans 18 amino acids. The CDR3 reads CASSFRRGLAGGPSEQYF. In DNA form, the CDR3 reads TGTGCCAGCAGTTTCCGTCGAGGTCTAGCGGGAGGCCCTTCCGAGCAGTACTTC.